This paragraph covers one TCR beta chain sequence. The clone's antigen remains unknown. A much larger clonotype is one base distant, so this may be a read error. This entry is derived from a study of regulatory T cells in long-lasting Graves disease (dated by TCRdb to about 2021). Describing the broader study: Persistent Graves' disease was defined as persistently positive TSH receptor autoantibodies together with antithyroid drug treatment for over 5 years. The study took place in China and was registered as a clinical trial. This study used TCR sequencing and RNA sequencing of peripheral blood to compare persistent Graves' disease patients against newly diagnosed Graves' disease patients. A total of roughly 33 samples underwent TCR sequencing: about 13 from persistent and roughly 20 from newly diagnosed Graves' disease patients. Persistent Graves' disease patients in the clinical cohort had taken antithyroid drugs for roughly ten years on average. Study-level results and caveats: Only peripheral blood was studied, because thyroid tissue, the primary lesion, was inaccessible. Persistent patients shared more public clonotypes among themselves (around 2,800) than newly diagnosed patients did (about 970). Persistent Graves' disease patients showed lower TCR Shannon entropy and fewer highly expanded clones than newly diagnosed patients, suggesting clonal expansion. TRBV28, TRBJ1-2 and TRBJ2-5 were preferentially used in persistent disease, while TRBV20-1 and TRBJ2-1 were favored in newly diagnosed disease. The authors acknowledged the small sample size as a limitation that may reduce accuracy. Sequencing and analysis were restricted to the TCR beta chain.

The library was prepared using multiplex PCR. TCRdb lists the instrument as Illumina HiSeq 4000. CDR3 regions were amplified by Arm-PCR with iRepertoire HTBI primers to construct TCR beta libraries. Before sequencing, the PCR products underwent gel purification. The authors' analysis ran thus. Gene usage analysis of CDR3 amino acid clonotypes relied on the 60 or so TRBV and about 13 TRBJ segments identified across samples. Filtered high-quality paired reads were merged into contigs using COPE and FqMerger. BLAST was used to align contigs to IMGT TRBV, TRBD and TRBJ reference genes, and CDR3 was defined according to IMGT. Any clonotype with a frequency above 0.1% was classified as a highly expanded clone. Shannon entropy served as the measure of repertoire diversity, while the Gini coefficient captured V-J evenness. A clonotype was considered public if more than one individual shared it. TCRdb trimmed public reads at Q25 via fastp, called clones via MiXCR and kept in-frame beta chains. One record per CDR3 amino acid sequence lists the most common genes and DNA. The authors' filters were not applied to this entry. Counted in this sample were 700,000 or so distinct CDR3 sequences; approximately 29% of them appeared once. Together, the top ten hold about 42% of the sample.

According to the study, the label for this sample's time point signals: persistent/refractory GD, antithyroid drugs over 5 years with positive TRAb. For both TCR sequencing and RNA sequencing, RNA was extracted from PBMCs using TRIzol. Graves' disease was diagnosed according to American Thyroid Association guidelines. Recruitment of patients was carried out at an endocrinology department in Xi'an, China. Each patient gave 9 to 10 milliliters of peripheral blood, collected in an EDTA anticoagulant tube. Ficoll Paque Plus density gradient separation was used to isolate PBMCs, and no further T cell sorting was performed. RNA quality was checked with an Agilent 2100 Bioanalyzer and agarose gel, and concentration with a NanoDrop 2000. CDR1 MDHEN and CDR2 SYDVKM are derived from the germline V gene. Unmatched junction bases come to 24, with V trimmed by 7 bases and J by 4 bases. Its CDR3 holds 19 amino acids, cysteine through phenylalanine. The DNA shown is the 57-base CDR3, in frame from base 1.

The sample here was peripheral blood mononuclear cells (PBMCs), taken when the disease was refractory, from a patient treated with antithyroid drugs. The chain employs TRBV28 and TRBJ1-1; TRBD1 fits 7 bases in the junction. The receptor was derived from a female donor with Graves disease. The CDR3 region: CASTRIDFGQAGGSTEAFF. DNA sequence: TGTGCCAGCACCCGGATTGATTTCGGACAGGCAGGGGGATCCACTGAAGCTTTCTTT.